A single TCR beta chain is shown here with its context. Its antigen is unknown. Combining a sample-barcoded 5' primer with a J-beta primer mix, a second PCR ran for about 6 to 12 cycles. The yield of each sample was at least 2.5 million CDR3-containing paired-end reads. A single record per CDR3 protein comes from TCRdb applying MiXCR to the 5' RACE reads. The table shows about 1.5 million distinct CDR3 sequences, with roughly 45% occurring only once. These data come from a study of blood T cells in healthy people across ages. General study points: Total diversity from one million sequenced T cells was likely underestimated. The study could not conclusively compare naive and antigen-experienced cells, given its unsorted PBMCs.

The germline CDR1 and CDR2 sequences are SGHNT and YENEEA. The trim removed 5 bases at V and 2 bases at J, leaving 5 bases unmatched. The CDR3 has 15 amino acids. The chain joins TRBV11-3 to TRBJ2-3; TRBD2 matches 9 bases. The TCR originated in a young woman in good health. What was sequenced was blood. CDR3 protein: CASSGLAGVTDTQYF. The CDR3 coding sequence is TGTGCCAGCAGCGGATTAGCGGGGGTCACAGATACGCAGTATTTT.